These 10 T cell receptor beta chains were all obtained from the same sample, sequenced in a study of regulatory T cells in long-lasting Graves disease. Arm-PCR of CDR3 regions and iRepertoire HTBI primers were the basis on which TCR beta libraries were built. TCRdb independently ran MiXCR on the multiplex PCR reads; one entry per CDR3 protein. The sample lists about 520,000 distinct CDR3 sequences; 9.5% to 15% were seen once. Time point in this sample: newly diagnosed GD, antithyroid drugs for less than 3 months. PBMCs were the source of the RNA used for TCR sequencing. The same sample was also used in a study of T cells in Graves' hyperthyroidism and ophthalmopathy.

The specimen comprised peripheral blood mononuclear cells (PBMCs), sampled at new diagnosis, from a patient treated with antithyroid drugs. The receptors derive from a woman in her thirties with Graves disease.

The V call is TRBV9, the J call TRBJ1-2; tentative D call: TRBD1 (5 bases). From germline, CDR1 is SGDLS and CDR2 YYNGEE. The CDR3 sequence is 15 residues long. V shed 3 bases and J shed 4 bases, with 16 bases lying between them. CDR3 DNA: TGTGCCAGCAGCGGAGGGTCAGGGAGAGGCTATGGCTACACCTTC. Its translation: CASSGGSGRGYGYTF.

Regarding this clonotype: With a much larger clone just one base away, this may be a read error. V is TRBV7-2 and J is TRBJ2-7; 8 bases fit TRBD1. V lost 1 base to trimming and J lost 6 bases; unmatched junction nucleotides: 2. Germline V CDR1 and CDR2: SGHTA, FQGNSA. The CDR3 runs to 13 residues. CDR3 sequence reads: CASSLGTGCEQYF. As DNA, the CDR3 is TGTGCCAGCAGCTTAGGGACAGGGTGCGAGCAGTACTTC. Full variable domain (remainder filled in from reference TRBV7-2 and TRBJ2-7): GAGVSQSPSNKVTEKGKDVELRCDPISGHTALYWYRQSLGQGLEFLIYFQGNSAPDKSGLPSDRFSAERTGGSVSTLTIQRTQQEDSAVYLCASSLGTGCEQYFGPGTRLTVT.

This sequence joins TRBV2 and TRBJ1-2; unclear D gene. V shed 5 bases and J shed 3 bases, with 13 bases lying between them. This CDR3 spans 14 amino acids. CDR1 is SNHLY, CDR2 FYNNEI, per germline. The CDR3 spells CASSLVAGYYGYTF. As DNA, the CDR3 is TGTGCCAGCAGTTTAGTGGCGGGCTACTATGGCTACACCTTC.

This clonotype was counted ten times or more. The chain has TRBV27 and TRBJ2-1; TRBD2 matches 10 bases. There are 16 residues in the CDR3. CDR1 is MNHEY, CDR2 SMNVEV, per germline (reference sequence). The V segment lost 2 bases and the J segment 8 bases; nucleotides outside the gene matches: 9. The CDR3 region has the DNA TGTGCCAGCAGTTTACATATAGCGGGAGGTGGCTATGAGCAGTTCTTC. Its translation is CASSLHIAGGGYEQFF.

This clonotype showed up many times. CDR3 nucleotides: TGTGCCAGCAGTTCACAGGGTGGTCGGAACACTGAAGCTTTCTTT. This translates into CASSSQGGRNTEAFF. This chain joins TRBV28 and TRBJ1-1; TRBD1 might be the D (6 bases). CDR1 is MDHEN and CDR2 is SYDVKM in the germline V gene. This CDR3 comprises 15 residues. V shed 4 bases and J shed 1 base, with 13 bases lying between them.

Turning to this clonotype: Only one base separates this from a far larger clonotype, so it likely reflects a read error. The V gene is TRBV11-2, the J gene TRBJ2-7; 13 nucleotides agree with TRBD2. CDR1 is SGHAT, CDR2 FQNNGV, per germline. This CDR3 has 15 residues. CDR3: CASSLGLAGEGEQCF. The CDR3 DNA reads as TGTGCCAGCAGTCTAGGACTAGCGGGAGAAGGTGAGCAGTGCTTC.

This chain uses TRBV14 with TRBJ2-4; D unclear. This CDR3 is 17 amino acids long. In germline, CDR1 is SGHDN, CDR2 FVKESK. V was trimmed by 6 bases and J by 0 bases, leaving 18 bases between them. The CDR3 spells CASRDLEDPLAKNIQYF. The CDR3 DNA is TGTGCCAGCAGAGACTTAGAGGACCCTCTAGCCAAAAACATTCAGTACTTC.

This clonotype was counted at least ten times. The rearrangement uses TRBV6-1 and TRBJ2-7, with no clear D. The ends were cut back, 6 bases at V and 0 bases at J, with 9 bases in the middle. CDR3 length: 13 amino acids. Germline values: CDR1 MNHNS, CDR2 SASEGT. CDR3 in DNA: TGTGCCAGCAGCTCTAGGATCTCCTACGAGCAGTACTTC. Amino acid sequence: CASSSRISYEQYF.

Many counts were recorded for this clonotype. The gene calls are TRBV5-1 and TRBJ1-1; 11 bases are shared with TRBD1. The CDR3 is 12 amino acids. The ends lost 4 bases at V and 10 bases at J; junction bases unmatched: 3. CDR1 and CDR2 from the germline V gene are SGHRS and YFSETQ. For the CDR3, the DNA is TGCGCCAGCAGCCCGGGGACAGGGGGAGCTTTCTTT. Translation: CASSPGTGGAFF.

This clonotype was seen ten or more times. The CDR3 here is CASSQERGRLAGGEDEQFF. In nucleotides, the CDR3 is TGCGCCAGCAGCCAAGAAAGAGGAAGGCTAGCGGGAGGGGAGGATGAGCAGTTCTTC. V usage is TRBV4-1 and J usage is TRBJ2-1; 12 positions agree with TRBD2. The CDR3 length is 19 residues. V gave up 0 bases and J gave up 8 bases; unmatched junction bases: 14. Germline assignment: CDR1 MGHRA and CDR2 YSYEKL.